This TCR beta chain was captured by sequencing in a study of identical twins (TCRdb year 2016). Regarding the research as a whole: To test whether fetal clonotypes persist, the study used deep sequencing on TCR alpha and beta repertoires from monozygotic twins, unrelated adults of various ages, and cord blood. Replicate twin experiments were performed at different times using different library preparation protocols to rule out contamination.

Study-wide conclusions, independent of this receptor: The excess sharing between twins in beta out-of-frame sequences was weaker because fewer shared sequences reduced the signal-to-noise ratio. Out-of-frame TCR alpha sharing in monozygotic twins was systematically underestimated by recombination models, whereas sharing between unrelated individuals was in agreement with the recombination models. Fewer insertions were carried by abundant cord blood beta clonotypes, a similar but weaker trend appeared in young adult naive repertoires, and no such trend appeared in memory repertoires. Compared with coincidental sharing between unrelated individuals, an excess of low generation-probability sequences was observed among out-of-frame TCR alpha sequences shared between twins. Because the same donors could not be followed over many years, conclusions were based on cross-sectional statistical analysis. Invariant T cells such as MAIT and iNKT could partly confound zero-insertion analyses, though diverse VJ usage argued against this for most clonotypes.

Every donor in the study was a healthy Caucasian. Three pairs of female monozygotic twins, all aged about 18 to 30 years, made up the twin cohort. Positive isolation kits from Invitrogen were used to isolate CD4+ and CD8+ T cell populations. CDR3 length: 14 amino acids, cysteine to phenylalanine. CDR3 DNA is the only sequence kept; it has 42 bases, read in frame from the first base. In the germline V gene, CDR1 corresponds to ENHRY and CDR2 to SYGVKD. From V the trimming removes 0 bases and from J it removes 5 bases, while the gene matches leave 3 bases of the junction unaccounted for. This clonotype was seen only a few times. Its antigen remains unidentified. The input lacks base qualities; no much larger clone sits a single base away. Library creation used 5' RACE. TCRdb records Illumina HiSeq 2000 as the sequencer. A universal primer binding site was introduced by template switching, and a unique molecular identifier was present in the final cDNA, enabling accurate counting of TCR cDNA molecules. Specific primers in the conserved constant-segment region were used to synthesize first-strand cDNA for TCR alpha and beta chains. To control for contamination, every cDNA library was double barcoded, receiving both a SMART-Mk sample barcode and Illumina barcodes. TruSeq adapter sequences and Illumina sample barcodes were added in two successive PCR steps. The TCR alpha and beta cDNA libraries were sequenced on the Illumina HiSeq platform using custom primers. From the authors' description of their analysis: Unique molecular identifiers were extracted from raw reads with MiGEC, and CDR3 positions were determined with MiXCR. For each individual, recombination models were inferred using an EM algorithm with the repgenHMM and IGoR tools. The tcR package in R was used for shared clonotype analysis, with sharing normalized by the product of cloneset sizes. To study raw recombination without the effects of thymic and clonal selection, out-of-frame nonproductive sequences were analyzed. The raw public data were reprocessed by TCRdb itself: fastp quality trimming at Q25, MiXCR clonotype calling, in-frame beta chains only. Identical CDR3 proteins give one entry, which carries the most common genes and DNA. TCRdb assigned the V and J calls; the authors' analysis was not used. The sample contains 460,000 or so distinct CDR3 sequences, 12% to 15% of them found a single time. The top ten hold approximately 0.52% of the sample.

The data were also submitted as part of a second study, on yellow fever vaccine responses in identical twins. The second study, in turn, reports: According to the authors, the vaccine-induced T cell response in identical twins seemed to be partly convergent and partly specific to each individual. Focusing on identical twins, the study followed the T cell clones that responded to the vaccine, and did so with precision.

Sequencing was carried out using CD4+ T cells sorted from blood. This clonotype originated in a woman younger than 35 in good health. In this chain, TRBV10-3 is recombined with TRBJ1-1, with TRBD1 matching 7 junction bases. The bases read TGTGCCATCAGTGAGTCGACAGGGCGGACTGAAGCTTTCTTT. Its protein is CAISESTGRTEAFF.